Below are 16 T cell receptor beta chains sequenced from a single sample in a study of T cells in localized non-small cell lung cancer. This table comes from immunoSEQ multiplex PCR, and its TCRdb copy is limited to in-frame clones, with some not included. The table has some 40,000 clones, roughly nine tenths seen once; the top ten hold 7.1%. The sample here was peripheral blood, taken before any cancer treatment. These receptors all stem from a female donor at least 60 years old with stage I lung adenocarcinoma.

V and J are TRBV10-3 and TRBJ1-5, with D possibly being TRBD1 (5 bases). V was cut by 5 bases and J by 2 bases, with 16 bases left in between. Per the germline V gene, CDR1 is ENHRY and CDR2 is SYGVKD. This CDR3 comprises 16 residues. CDR3 in DNA: TGTGCCATCAGTAACCCTCTCGGGGGTGGCAATCAGCCCCAGCATTTT. Protein: CAISNPLGGGNQPQHF.

About this clone: In the same sample, other DNA sequences code for this CDR3. The genes are TRBV6-5 and TRBJ2-7, with TRBD2 matching 9 bases. The CDR3 has 15 amino acids. From germline, CDR1 is MNHEY and CDR2 SVGAGI. J gave up 4 bases and V 2 bases, and 6 bases lay outside the gene matches. CDR3 bases: TGTGCCAGCAGTTACCAGGCGGGGGGGCCTTACGAGCAGTACTTC. It codes for CASSYQAGGPYEQYF.

V gene TRBV7-8 combines with J gene TRBJ2-5; D is perhaps TRBD2 (7 bases). Trimming removed 5 bases at V and 4 bases at J, with 20 bases between. The CDR3 is 16 amino acids. Germline V gene data show CDR1 as SGHVS and CDR2 as FQNEAQ. For the CDR3, the DNA is TGTGCCAGCAGCCCGGGGAGGGGGGGGTACAGAGAGACCCAGTACTTC. Translation: CASSPGRGGYRETQYF.

V and J are TRBV6-5 and TRBJ1-2, with TRBD1 as a possible D gene (6 bases). In germline, CDR1 is MNHEY, CDR2 SVGAGI. This CDR3 is built from 14 residues. V was cut by 7 bases and J by 4 bases, with 16 bases left in between. The CDR3 loop is CASKRTGAVYGYTF. CDR3 nucleotide sequence: TGTGCCAGCAAGAGGACGGGGGCAGTCTATGGCTACACCTTC.

The V and J genes are TRBV9 and TRBJ1-3, with D unclear. Germline assignment: CDR1 SGDLS and CDR2 YYNGEE. V was cut by 7 bases and J by 0 bases, with 8 bases left in between. CDR3 length: 13 amino acids. The DNA of the CDR3 is TGTGCCAGCCAACAGAACTCTGGAAACACCATATATTTT. Translation gives CASQQNSGNTIYF.

This clone turned up a few times. The chain joins TRBV6-5 to TRBJ1-2; perhaps TRBD1 as D (6 bases). Trimming removed 5 bases from V and 8 bases from J, with 12 bases in between. CDR1 and CDR2 (germline): MNHEY, SVGAGI. CDR3 size: 12 residues. Here the CDR3 DNA reads TGTGCCAGCAGTGTGGACAGAAAAGGCTACACCTTC. Amino acid sequence: CASSVDRKGYTF.

Of note for this clone: A read error may account for a junction end that differs from germline. The chain joins TRBV6-6 to TRBJ1-4; no clear D gene. Germline V lookup: CDR1 MNHNY, CDR2 SVGAGI (reference sequence). The CDR3 extends over 15 amino acids. The CDR3 sequence is CASNYGDSTNEKLFF. DNA of the CDR3: TGTGCCAGCAATTACGGTGATTCAACTAATGAAAAACTGTTTTTT.

This clone was observed once. The V and J genes are TRBV28 and TRBJ2-7; unclear D gene. The CDR3 sequence is 14 residues long. The germline V gene has CDR1 MDHEN and CDR2 SYDVKM. Trimming left V 6 bases short and J 5 bases short, with 17 bases between. CDR3 sequence: CASRPLGRSHEQYV. CDR3 bases: TGTGCCAGCAGACCTCTGGGTCGGTCACACGAGCAGTACGTC.

The chain employs TRBV7-2 and TRBJ1-1; TRBD1 aligns across 9 bases. The ends lost 5 bases at V and 0 bases at J; junction bases unmatched: 13. This CDR3 has 18 residues. The V gene's germline CDR1 is SGHTA and CDR2 FQGNSA. DNA of the CDR3: TGTGCCAGCAGCCCCTACTCATGGGGACAGGGTTTGAACACTGAAGCTTTCTTT. Its translation is CASSPYSWGQGLNTEAFF. Drawing the rest from reference TRBV7-2 and TRBJ1-1, the complete variable domain is GAGVSQSPSNKVTEKGKDVELRCDPISGHTALYWYRQSLGQGLEFLIYFQGNSAPDKSGLPSDRFSAERTGGSVSTLTIQRTQQEDSAVYLCASSPYSWGQGLNTEAFFGQGTRLTVV.

The V call is TRBV2, the J call TRBJ1-1; 10 bases fit TRBD1. This CDR3 has 18 residues. V shed 7 bases, J shed 5 bases, and the junction held 19 bases outside the gene matches. The germline V gene encodes CDR1 SNHLY and CDR2 FYNNEI. CDR3 amino acids: CASTRRQGATVRRTEAFF. The CDR3 nucleotides read TGTGCCAGCACCCGTAGACAGGGGGCGACCGTAAGAAGAACTGAAGCTTTCTTT. Full variable domain (missing parts from reference TRBV2 and TRBJ1-1): EPEVTQTPSHQVTQMGQEVILRCVPISNHLYFYWYRQILGQKVEFLVSFYNNEISEKSEIFDDQFSVERPDGSNFTLKIRSTKLEDSAMYFCASTRRQGATVRRTEAFFGQGTRLTVV.

The chain has TRBV7-6 and TRBJ1-1; no definite D call. The CDR3 has 13 amino acids. Per the germline V gene, CDR1 is SGHVS and CDR2 is FNYEAQ. Between the trimmed V and J ends, which lost 3 bases and 2 bases, there was a span of 7 bases. The CDR3 protein is CASSLTQNTEAFF. CDR3 sequence (DNA): TGTGCCAGCAGCTTGACACAAAACACTGAAGCTTTCTTT.

The CDR3 loop reads CASSQLTSGGTDTQYF. CDR3 sequence (DNA): TGTGCCAGCAGCCAGTTGACTAGCGGGGGCACAGATACGCAGTATTTT. This chain connects TRBV4-2 to TRBJ2-3; 11 bases agree with TRBD2. Germline V gene lookup returns CDR1 LGHNA and CDR2 YNFKEQ. The CDR3 totals 16 residues. The V and J ends lost 3 bases and 1 base, in that order; junction bases with no gene match: 3.

This clone was seen once. The chain links TRBV13 to TRBJ1-6; D might be TRBD1 (5 bases). The V end lost 0 bases, the J end lost 10 bases, and 10 bases lay between the germline ends. Germline lookup yields CDR1 PRHDT and CDR2 FYEKMQ (reference sequence). This CDR3 spans 14 amino acids. The CDR3, as DNA: TGTGCCAGCAGCTTAGGCTTAAGGGACTCACCCCTCCACTTT. Protein product: CASSLGLRDSPLHF.

The chain uses TRBV15 and TRBJ2-7, with D unclear. This CDR3 comprises 14 residues. Trimming cost V 0 bases and J 1 base, with 7 bases left between them. The germline V gene encodes CDR1 LNHNV and CDR2 YYDKDF (reference sequence). The CDR3 spells CATSRDRDSYEQYF. CDR3 sequence (DNA): TGTGCCACCAGCAGAGATCGTGATTCCTACGAGCAGTACTTC.

This chain links TRBV5-8 with TRBJ2-7, with D possibly TRBD2 on 6 matching bases. The CDR3 sequence is 14 residues long. Germline V gene lookup returns CDR1 SGHTS and CDR2 YDEGEE. Trimming removed 3 bases at V and 2 bases at J, with 12 bases between. The CDR3 sequence is CASSYGGETYEQYF. The CDR3 nucleotides read TGTGCCAGCAGCTACGGGGGTGAAACCTACGAGCAGTACTTC.

This chain joins TRBV10-3 and TRBJ1-1; maybe TRBD1 (6 bases). Between the trimmed V and J ends, which lost 9 bases and 0 bases, there was a span of 14 bases. From germline, CDR1 is ENHRY and CDR2 SYGVKD. The CDR3 consists of 14 residues. In DNA form, the CDR3 reads TGTGCCATTAAGCCGGGGGACATGAACACTGAAGCTTTCTTT. As protein: CAIKPGDMNTEAFF.